This T cell receptor (beta chain) is drawn from a study of blood T cell repertoires in COVID-19. Looking at the study overall: Sources were T cells, B-cell-depleted T cells, or PBMCs; the material itself was cDNA or gDNA.

Germline V lookup: CDR1 SGHRS, CDR2 YFSETQ. The ends were cut back, 4 bases at V and 1 base at J, with 11 bases in the middle. The CDR3 has 15 amino acids. The authors' processing: Nucleated cell number was recorded as an estimate derived from reference gene primer amplification. Method: immunoSEQ multiplex PCR; TCRdb's copy keeps in-frame clones and lacks some. Clone size and the V and J calls come from that table; the DNA yielded D and trimming. This repertoire shows approximately 400,000 clones, approximately 93% found once; its top ten account for 0.8% to 0.9%. Living in under 30 US areas, the participants were between roughly 18 and 90 years of age. Allocation to cohorts depended on clinical history reported by the participants.

The sequenced material came from PBMCs or T cells enriched from blood (not recorded which). The sequence came from a woman aged 40 to 50 who had been exposed to COVID-19. J is TRBJ1-4 and V is TRBV5-1; D might be TRBD1 (6 bases). The CDR3 protein is CASSPGQLTNEKLFF. CDR3 coding DNA: TGCGCCAGCAGCCCTGGACAGTTAACTAATGAAAAACTGTTTTTT.